This T cell receptor beta chain stems from a study of cytomegalovirus exposure and HLA in healthy donors. CDR1 is MNHEY, CDR2 SVGAGI, per germline. This CDR3 spans 15 amino acids. Germline trimming cut 4 bases from V and 1 base from J; bases unmatched to any gene: 4. PCR primers comprised 60 Vbeta and 13 Jbeta primers. Data came from immunoSEQ multiplex PCR; TCRdb stores just in-frame clones and leaves some out. The sample contains fewer than 130,000 clones, approximately 83% of which appear only once. The chain is built from TRBV6-5 and TRBJ1-1; 9 bases are a match to TRBD1. The receptor was derived from a man aged 40-49 years in good health and CMV-seronegative. The sequencing input was PBMCs. The CDR3 DNA reads as TGTGCCAGCAGTTTTGGACAGGGGAAGAACACTGAAGCTTTCTTT. This sequence encodes CASSFGQGKNTEAFF.